The following is a TCR beta chain sequence with its context. This entry belongs to a study of blood T cell repertoires in COVID-19. Study-level background: PBMCs, B-cell-depleted T cells, or T cells were the source of the cDNA or gDNA that made up the material.

V was pared by 0 bases and J by 5 bases, with 8 bases between. Germline-derived CDR1 and CDR2 are SGHRS and YFSETQ. The CDR3 has 14 amino acids. Donors in Cohort 3 who had recovered were those with two negative PCRs, healthcare professional clearance, or resolution of their symptoms. TCRdb keeps only in-frame clones here, not all; method: immunoSEQ multiplex PCR. The table records 350,000 or so clones, roughly nine tenths of them present only once. The sample was PBMCs or T cells enriched from blood (not recorded which). The TCR sequence derives from a woman aged 25 to 39 who had recovered from COVID-19. V usage is TRBV5-1 and J usage is TRBJ1-4, with D tentatively TRBD1 (5 bases). CDR3 sequence reads: CASSLVAGNEKLFF. The CDR3 DNA follows: TGCGCCAGCAGCTTGGTGGCAGGGAATGAAAAACTGTTTTTT.